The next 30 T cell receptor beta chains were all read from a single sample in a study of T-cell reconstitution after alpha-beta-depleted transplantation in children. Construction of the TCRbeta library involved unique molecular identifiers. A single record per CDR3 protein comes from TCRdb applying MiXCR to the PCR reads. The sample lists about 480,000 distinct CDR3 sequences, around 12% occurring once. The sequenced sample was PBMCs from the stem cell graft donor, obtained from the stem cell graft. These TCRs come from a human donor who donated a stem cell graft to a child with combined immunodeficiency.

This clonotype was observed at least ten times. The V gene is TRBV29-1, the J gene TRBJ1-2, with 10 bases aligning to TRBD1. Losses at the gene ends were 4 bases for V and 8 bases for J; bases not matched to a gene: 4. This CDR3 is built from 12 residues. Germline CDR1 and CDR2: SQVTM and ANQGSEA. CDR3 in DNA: TGCAGCGTTGGACAGGGGGCGTGGGGCTACACCTTC. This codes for CSVGQGAWGYTF. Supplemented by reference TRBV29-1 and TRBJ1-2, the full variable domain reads SAVISQKPSRDICQRGTSLTIQCQVDSQVTMMFWYRQQPGQSLTLIATANQGSEATYESGFVIDKFPISRPNLTFSTLTVSNMSPEDSSIYLCSVGQGAWGYTFGSGTRLTVV.

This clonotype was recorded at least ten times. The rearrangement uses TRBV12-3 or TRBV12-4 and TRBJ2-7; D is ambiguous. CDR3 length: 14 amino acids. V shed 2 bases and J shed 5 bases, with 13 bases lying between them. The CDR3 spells CASSLPPGFDEQYF. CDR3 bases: TGTGCCAGCAGTTTACCACCAGGCTTCGACGAGCAGTACTTC.

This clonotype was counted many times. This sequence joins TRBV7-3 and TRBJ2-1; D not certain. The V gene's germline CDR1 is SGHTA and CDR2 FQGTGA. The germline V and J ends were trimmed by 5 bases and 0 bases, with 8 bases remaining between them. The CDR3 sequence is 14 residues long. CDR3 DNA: TGTGCCAGCAGCCCAATAAGCTCCTACAATGAGCAGTTCTTC. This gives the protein CASSPISSYNEQFF. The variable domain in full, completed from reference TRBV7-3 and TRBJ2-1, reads GAGVSQTPSNKVTEKGKYVELRCDPISGHTALYWYRQSLGQGPEFLIYFQGTGAADDSGLPNDRFFAVRPEGSVSTLKIQRTERGDSAVYLCASSPISSYNEQFFGPGTRLTVL.

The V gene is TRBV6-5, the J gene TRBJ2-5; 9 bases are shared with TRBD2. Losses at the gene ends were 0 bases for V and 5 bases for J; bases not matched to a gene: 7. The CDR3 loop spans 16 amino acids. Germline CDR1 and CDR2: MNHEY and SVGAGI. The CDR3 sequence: CASSYSTASGMETQYF. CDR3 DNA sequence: TGTGCCAGCAGTTACTCGACCGCTAGCGGGATGGAGACCCAGTACTTC.

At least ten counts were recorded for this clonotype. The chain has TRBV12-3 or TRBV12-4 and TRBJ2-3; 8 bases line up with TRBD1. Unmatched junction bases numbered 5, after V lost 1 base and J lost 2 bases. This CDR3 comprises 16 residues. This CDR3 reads CASSLGPRGLTDTQYF. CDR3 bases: TGTGCCAGCAGTTTAGGGCCCAGGGGGCTCACAGATACGCAGTATTTT.

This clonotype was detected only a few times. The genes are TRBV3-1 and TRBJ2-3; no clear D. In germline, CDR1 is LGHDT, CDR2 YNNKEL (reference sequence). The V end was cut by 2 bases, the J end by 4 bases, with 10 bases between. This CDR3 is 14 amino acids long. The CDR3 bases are TGTGCCAGCAGCCAAACCTCGGTCTCAGATACGCAGTATTTT. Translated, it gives CASSQTSVSDTQYF.

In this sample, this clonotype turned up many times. CDR3 sequence (DNA): TGTGCCAGCAGTGATGCGGACGGAAACTCCTACGAGCAGTACTTC. This gives the protein CASSDADGNSYEQYF. The chain combines TRBV12-3 or TRBV12-4 with TRBJ2-7; no reliable D call. Trimming pared 5 bases from V and 0 bases from J, leaving 14 bases between. This CDR3 contains 15 residues.

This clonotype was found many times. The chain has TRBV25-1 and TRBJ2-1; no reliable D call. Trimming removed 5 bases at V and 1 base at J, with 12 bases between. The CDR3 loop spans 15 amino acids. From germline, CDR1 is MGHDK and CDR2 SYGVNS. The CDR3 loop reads CASSKTEESYNEQFF. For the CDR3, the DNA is TGTGCCAGCAGTAAGACCGAGGAGTCCTACAATGAGCAGTTCTTC.

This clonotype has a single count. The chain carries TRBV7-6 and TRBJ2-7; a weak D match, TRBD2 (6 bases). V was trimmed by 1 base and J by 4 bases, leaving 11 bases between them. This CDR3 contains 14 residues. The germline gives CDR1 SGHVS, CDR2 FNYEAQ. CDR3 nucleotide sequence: TGTGCCAGCAGCTTAGGCGGGAACATTTACGAGCAGTACTTC. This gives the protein CASSLGGNIYEQYF.

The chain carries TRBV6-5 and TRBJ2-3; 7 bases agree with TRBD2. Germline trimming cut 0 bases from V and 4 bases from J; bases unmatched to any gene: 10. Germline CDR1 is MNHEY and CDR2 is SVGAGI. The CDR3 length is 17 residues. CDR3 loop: CASSYSRASGTPDTQYF. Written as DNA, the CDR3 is TGTGCCAGCAGTTACTCCAGGGCTAGCGGTACTCCAGATACGCAGTATTTT.

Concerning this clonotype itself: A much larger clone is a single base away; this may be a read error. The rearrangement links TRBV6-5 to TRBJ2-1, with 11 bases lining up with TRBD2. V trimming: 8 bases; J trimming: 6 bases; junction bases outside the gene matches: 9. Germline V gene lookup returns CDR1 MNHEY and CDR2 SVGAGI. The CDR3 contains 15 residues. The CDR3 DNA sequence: TGTGCCAGCGGTTTTGTGCTAGCGGGAGGCAATGAGCAGTTCTTC. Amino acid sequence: CASGFVLAGGNEQFF.

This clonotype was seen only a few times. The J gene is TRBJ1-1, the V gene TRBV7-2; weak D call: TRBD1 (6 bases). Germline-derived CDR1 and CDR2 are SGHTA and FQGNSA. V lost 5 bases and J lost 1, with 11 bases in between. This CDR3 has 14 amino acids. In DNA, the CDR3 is TGTGCCAGCAGCGTCTTGACAGGGAACACTGAAGCTTTCTTT. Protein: CASSVLTGNTEAFF. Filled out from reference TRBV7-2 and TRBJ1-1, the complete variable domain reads GAGVSQSPSNKVTEKGKDVELRCDPISGHTALYWYRQSLGQGLEFLIYFQGNSAPDKSGLPSDRFSAERTGGSVSTLTIQRTQQEDSAVYLCASSVLTGNTEAFFGQGTRLTVV.

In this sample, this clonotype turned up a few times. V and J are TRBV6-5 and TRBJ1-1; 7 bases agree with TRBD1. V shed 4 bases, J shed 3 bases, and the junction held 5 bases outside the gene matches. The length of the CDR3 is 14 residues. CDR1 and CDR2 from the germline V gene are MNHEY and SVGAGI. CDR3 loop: CASSSTGTDTEAFF. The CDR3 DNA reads TGTGCCAGCAGTTCGACAGGGACGGACACTGAAGCTTTCTTT.

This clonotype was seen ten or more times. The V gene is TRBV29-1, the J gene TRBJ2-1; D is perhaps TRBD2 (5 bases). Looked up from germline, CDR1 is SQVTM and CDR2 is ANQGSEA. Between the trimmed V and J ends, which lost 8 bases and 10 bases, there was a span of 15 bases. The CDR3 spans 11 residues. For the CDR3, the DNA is TGCAGCACGCCCCATGAGCGGGAGCAGTTCTTC. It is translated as CSTPHEREQFF.

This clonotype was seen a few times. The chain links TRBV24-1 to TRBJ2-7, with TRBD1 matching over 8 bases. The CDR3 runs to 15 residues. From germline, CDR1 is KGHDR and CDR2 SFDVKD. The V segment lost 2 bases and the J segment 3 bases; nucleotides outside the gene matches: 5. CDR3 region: CATSDSRDRFYEQYF. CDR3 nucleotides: TGTGCCACCAGTGATTCCCGGGACAGGTTCTACGAGCAGTACTTC.

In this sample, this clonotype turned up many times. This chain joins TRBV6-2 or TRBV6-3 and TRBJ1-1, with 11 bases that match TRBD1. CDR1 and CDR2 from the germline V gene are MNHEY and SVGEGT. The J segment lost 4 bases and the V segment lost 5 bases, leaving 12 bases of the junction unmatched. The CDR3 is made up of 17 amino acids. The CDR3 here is CASSEPPGQGEFTEAFF. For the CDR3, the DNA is TGTGCCAGCAGTGAACCACCGGGACAGGGGGAATTCACTGAAGCTTTCTTT.

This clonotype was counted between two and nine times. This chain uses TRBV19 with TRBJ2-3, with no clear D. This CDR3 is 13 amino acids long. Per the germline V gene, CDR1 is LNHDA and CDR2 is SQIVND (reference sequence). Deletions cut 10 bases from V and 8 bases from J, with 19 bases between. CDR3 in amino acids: CATGDHSAGTQYF. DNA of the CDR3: TGTGCCACCGGCGACCACAGCGCTGGTACGCAGTATTTT.

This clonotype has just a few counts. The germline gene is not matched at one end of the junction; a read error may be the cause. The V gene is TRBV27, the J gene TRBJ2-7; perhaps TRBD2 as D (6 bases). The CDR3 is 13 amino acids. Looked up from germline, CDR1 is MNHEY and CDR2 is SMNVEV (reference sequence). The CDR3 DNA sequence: TGTGCCAGCAGTTTAAATCCCCGGGGTGATCGGGAGTTC. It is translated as CASSLNPRGDREF.

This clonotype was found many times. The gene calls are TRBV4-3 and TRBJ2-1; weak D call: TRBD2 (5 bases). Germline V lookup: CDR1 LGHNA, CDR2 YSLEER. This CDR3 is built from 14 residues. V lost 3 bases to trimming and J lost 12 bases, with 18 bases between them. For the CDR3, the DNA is TGCGCCAGCAGCCACAGCCCGAGCGGCTTAGGGCAGTTCTTC. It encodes CASSHSPSGLGQFF.

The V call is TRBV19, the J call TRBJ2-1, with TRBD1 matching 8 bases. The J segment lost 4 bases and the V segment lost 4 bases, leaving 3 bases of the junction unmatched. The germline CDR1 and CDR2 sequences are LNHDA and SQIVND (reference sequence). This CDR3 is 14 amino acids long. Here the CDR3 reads CASSTRDRYNEQFF. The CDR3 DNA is TGTGCCAGTAGTACTCGGGACAGGTACAATGAGCAGTTCTTC.

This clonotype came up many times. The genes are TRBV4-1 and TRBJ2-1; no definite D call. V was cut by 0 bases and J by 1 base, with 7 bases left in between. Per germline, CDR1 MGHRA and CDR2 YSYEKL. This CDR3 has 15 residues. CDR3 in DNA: TGCGCCAGCAGCCAAGAGGGGTCTTCCTACAATGAGCAGTTCTTC. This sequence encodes CASSQEGSSYNEQFF.

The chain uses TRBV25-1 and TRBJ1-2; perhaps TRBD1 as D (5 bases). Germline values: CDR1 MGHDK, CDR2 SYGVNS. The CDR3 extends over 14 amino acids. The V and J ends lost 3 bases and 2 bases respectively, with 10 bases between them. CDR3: CASSDREENYGYTF. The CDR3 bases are TGTGCCAGCAGTGACAGGGAGGAGAACTATGGCTACACCTTC.

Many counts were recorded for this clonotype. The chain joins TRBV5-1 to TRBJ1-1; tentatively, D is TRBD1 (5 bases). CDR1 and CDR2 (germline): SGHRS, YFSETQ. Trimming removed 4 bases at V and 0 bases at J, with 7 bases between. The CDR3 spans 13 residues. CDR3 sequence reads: CASSRGMNTEAFF. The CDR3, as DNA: TGCGCCAGCAGCAGGGGAATGAACACTGAAGCTTTCTTT.

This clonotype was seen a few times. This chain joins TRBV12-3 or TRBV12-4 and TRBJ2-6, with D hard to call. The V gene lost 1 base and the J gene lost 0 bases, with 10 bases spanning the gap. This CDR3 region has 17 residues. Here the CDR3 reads CASSLVWRNSGANVLTF. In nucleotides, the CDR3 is TGTGCCAGCAGTTTAGTTTGGCGGAACTCTGGGGCCAACGTCCTGACTTTC.

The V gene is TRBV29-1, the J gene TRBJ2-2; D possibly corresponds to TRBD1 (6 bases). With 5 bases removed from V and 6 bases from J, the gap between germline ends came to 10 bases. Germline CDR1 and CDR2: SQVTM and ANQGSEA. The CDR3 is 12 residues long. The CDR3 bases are TGCAGCGTTAAGGGGGACGCCGGGGAGCTGTTTTTT. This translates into CSVKGDAGELFF.

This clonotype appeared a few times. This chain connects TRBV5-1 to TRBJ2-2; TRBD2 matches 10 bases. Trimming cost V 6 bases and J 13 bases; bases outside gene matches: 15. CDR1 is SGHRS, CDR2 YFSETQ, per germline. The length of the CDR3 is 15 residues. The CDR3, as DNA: TGCGCCAGCAATTTTGGGACTAGCGTGTCTGATAGGCTGTTTTTT. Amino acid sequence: CASNFGTSVSDRLFF.

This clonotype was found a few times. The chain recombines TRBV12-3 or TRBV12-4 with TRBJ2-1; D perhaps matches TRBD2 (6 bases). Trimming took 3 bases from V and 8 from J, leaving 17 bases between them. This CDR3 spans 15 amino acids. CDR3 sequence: CASSFDGSPGDEQFF. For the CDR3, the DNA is TGTGCCAGCAGTTTTGACGGGAGCCCTGGGGATGAGCAGTTCTTC.

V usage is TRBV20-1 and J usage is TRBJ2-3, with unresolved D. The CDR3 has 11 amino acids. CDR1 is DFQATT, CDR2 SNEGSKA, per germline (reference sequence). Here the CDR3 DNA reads TGCGGCTCCGTAAATAAGGCTACGCAGTATTTT. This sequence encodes CGSVNKATQYF.

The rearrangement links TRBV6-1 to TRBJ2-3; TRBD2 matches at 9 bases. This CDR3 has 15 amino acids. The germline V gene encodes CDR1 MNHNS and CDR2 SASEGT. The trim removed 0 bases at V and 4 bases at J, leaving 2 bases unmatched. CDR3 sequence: CASSEAAGGPDTQYF. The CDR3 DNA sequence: TGTGCCAGCAGTGAAGCGGCGGGAGGGCCAGATACGCAGTATTTT.

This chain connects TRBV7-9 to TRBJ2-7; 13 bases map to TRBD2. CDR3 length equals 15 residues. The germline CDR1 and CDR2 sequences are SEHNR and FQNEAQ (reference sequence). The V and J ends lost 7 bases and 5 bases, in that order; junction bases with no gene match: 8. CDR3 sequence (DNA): TGTGCCAGCACCAGGGGACTAGCGGGAAGTAACGAGCAGTACTTC. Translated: CASTRGLAGSNEQYF.